Presented here are 9 T cell receptor beta chains from one specimen sequenced in a study of cytomegalovirus exposure and HLA in healthy donors. Primers: 60 Vbeta forward and 13 Jbeta reverse. Clones were sequenced by immunoSEQ multiplex PCR, and TCRdb holds only the in-frame ones, with some missing. This table has about 130,000 clones, approximately 80% appearing once. Source material: PBMCs. These receptors all stem from a middle-aged man in good health and CMV-seronegative.

This clone has a single count. The chain recombines TRBV14 with TRBJ2-7, with a possible D match to TRBD1 (5 bases). The V and J ends lost 2 bases and 3 bases respectively, with 17 bases between them. Per the germline V gene, CDR1 is SGHDN and CDR2 is FVKESK. This CDR3 comprises 16 residues. The CDR3 region is CASSQRGCSSGYEQYF. CDR3 coding DNA: TGTGCCAGCAGCCAAAGGGGTTGTAGTTCGGGCTACGAGCAGTACTTC.

Points on this clone: The germline gene is not matched at one end of the junction; a read error may be the cause. The chain recombines TRBV11-2 with TRBJ2-7, with unresolved D. Germline V gives CDR1 SGHAT, CDR2 FQNNGV. The CDR3 runs to 12 residues. In nucleotides, the CDR3 is TGTGCCAGCAGCTTAGATCGGTACAGTGCCTCTTTC. Protein sequence: CASSLDRYSASF.

The CDR3 here is CASSLAAGLNSPLHF. Written as DNA, the CDR3 is TGTGCCAGCAGCTTAGCGGCAGGTTTGAATTCACCCCTCCACTTT. The chain links TRBV7-2 to TRBJ1-6; D gene ambiguous. The CDR3 has 15 residues. Trimming removed 0 bases from V and 7 bases from J, with 10 bases in between. The germline V gene encodes CDR1 SGHTA and CDR2 FQGNSA.

The chain uses TRBV9 and TRBJ1-5; TRBD1 might be the D (5 bases). This CDR3 has 14 amino acids. V lost 3 bases, J lost 2 bases, and 9 bases lay in between. The V gene's germline CDR1 is SGDLS and CDR2 YYNGEE. This CDR3 reads CASSGDSRNQPQHF. The DNA for the CDR3 is TGTGCCAGCAGCGGCGACAGTCGCAATCAGCCCCAGCATTTT.

The chain carries TRBV6-1 and TRBJ2-3, with D uncertain. The CDR3 consists of 16 residues. Germline loops: CDR1 MNHNS, CDR2 SASEGT. Trimming shortened V by 4 bases and J by 0 bases, and 14 bases separated the two germline ends. The CDR3 region has the DNA TGTGCCAGCAGTGCCCCCGGAACAGCCAGCACAGATACGCAGTATTTT. This encodes CASSAPGTASTDTQYF.

This sequence joins TRBV28 and TRBJ2-1; 8 positions match TRBD1. Germline trimming cut 5 bases from V and 0 bases from J; bases unmatched to any gene: 6. The CDR3 loop spans 16 amino acids. CDR1 is MDHEN and CDR2 is SYDVKM in the germline V gene. CDR3 nucleotides: TGTGCCAGCAGTGACAGGACAGGGCCCTCCTACAATGAGCAGTTCTTC. This sequence encodes CASSDRTGPSYNEQFF.

V gene TRBV27 combines with J gene TRBJ1-5; unclear D gene. The CDR3 length is 15 residues. Germline assignment: CDR1 MNHEY and CDR2 SMNVEV (reference sequence). Trimming removed 5 bases at V and 9 bases at J, with 20 bases between. CDR3: CASSLYSTSRRPQHF. Here the CDR3 DNA reads TGTGCCAGCAGTCTATATTCGACAAGTCGAAGGCCCCAGCATTTT.

This chain links TRBV7-2 with TRBJ1-3; weak D call: TRBD1 (5 bases). Germline lookup yields CDR1 SGHTA and CDR2 FQGNSA. Trimming removed 4 bases from V and 5 bases from J, with 15 bases in between. This CDR3 region has 15 residues. This chain's CDR3 is CASSYPYSGRNTIYF. The CDR3 DNA reads as TGTGCCAGCAGCTACCCATATTCAGGGAGAAACACCATATATTTT.

This chain joins TRBV6-6 and TRBJ1-2; D remains unclear. The CDR3 has 14 amino acids. Trimming took 7 bases from V and 6 from J, leaving 18 bases between them. Germline V gene lookup returns CDR1 MNHNY and CDR2 SVGAGI (reference sequence). This CDR3 is CASTLSGDNNGYTF. The CDR3 bases are TGTGCCAGCACCCTATCTGGTGACAACAATGGCTACACCTTC.